The 10 T cell receptor beta chains below come from one sample, sequenced in a study of T cell responses to AZD1222 COVID-19 vaccine. Assay used: immunoSEQ multiplex PCR; TCRdb lists only in-frame clones, some missing. The sample has 200,000 or so clones; about nine tenths are singletons. The material was peripheral blood, obtained on day 0 of MenACWY control vaccination. Source of these receptors: an adult in good health.

J is TRBJ2-7 and V is TRBV28; D ambiguous. This CDR3 spans 13 amino acids. From germline, CDR1 is MDHEN and CDR2 SYDVKM. The V gene lost 2 bases and the J gene lost 5 bases, with 10 bases spanning the gap. The CDR3 sequence is CASSLGLGDEQYF. The CDR3 DNA reads as TGTGCCAGCAGTTTAGGGTTGGGTGACGAGCAGTACTTC.

The rearrangement links TRBV7-8 to TRBJ1-1; D call uncertain. CDR3 length equals 15 residues. Germline V CDR1 and CDR2: SGHVS, FQNEAQ. Trimming stripped 5 bases from V and 0 bases from J, with 13 bases between. CDR3 residues: CASSPLGAMNTEAFF. The CDR3 nucleotides are TGTGCCAGCAGCCCGCTCGGTGCGATGAACACTGAAGCTTTCTTT.

The V and J genes are TRBV29-1 and TRBJ2-7; the D is unclear. Trimming removed 6 bases at V and 2 bases at J, with 14 bases between. The CDR3 is 13 residues long. Per the germline V gene, CDR1 is SQVTM and CDR2 is ANQGSEA. This chain's CDR3 is CSVRRAAPYEQYF. Written as DNA, the CDR3 is TGCAGCGTCCGACGGGCAGCGCCCTACGAGCAGTACTTC.

The table lists this clone with a count of one. The chain uses TRBV7-9 and TRBJ2-2, with a possible D match to TRBD1 (6 bases). Germline CDR1 reads SEHNR; CDR2 reads FQNEAQ (reference sequence). Trimming left V 8 bases short and J 6 bases short, with 19 bases between. CDR3 size: 15 residues. This chain's CDR3 is CASATLIQGAGELFF. CDR3 nucleotide sequence: TGTGCCAGCGCGACCTTAATACAGGGCGCCGGGGAGCTGTTTTTT.

This chain links TRBV20-1 with TRBJ2-3; D gene unclear. The CDR3 loop spans 11 amino acids. Deletions cut 6 bases from V and 0 bases from J, with 4 bases between. Germline loops: CDR1 DFQATT, CDR2 SNEGSKA (reference sequence). CDR3 protein: CSATSTDTQYF. CDR3 in DNA: TGCAGTGCCACTAGCACAGATACGCAGTATTTT.

The chain is built from TRBV29-1 and TRBJ1-1; 10 bases line up with TRBD1. The CDR3 length is 13 residues. The V gene end was trimmed by 4 bases and the J gene end by 1 base; junction bases not matched to a gene: 0. Germline CDR1 SQVTM, CDR2 ANQGSEA. CDR3 loop: CSVGTGGNTEAFF. For the CDR3, the DNA is TGCAGCGTTGGGACAGGGGGGAACACTGAAGCTTTCTTT. The full variable domain, completed using reference TRBV29-1 and TRBJ1-1, is SAVISQKPSRDICQRGTSLTIQCQVDSQVTMMFWYRQQPGQSLTLIATANQGSEATYESGFVIDKFPISRPNLTFSTLTVSNMSPEDSSIYLCSVGTGGNTEAFFGQGTRLTVV.

This clone was detected once. The chain uses TRBV10-3 and TRBJ2-3; D unresolved. Looked up from germline, CDR1 is ENHRY and CDR2 is SYGVKD. V was trimmed by 3 bases and J by 1 base, leaving 11 bases between them. The CDR3 totals 15 residues. In DNA, the CDR3 is TGTGCCATCAGTGAAGGAGTAATTGGCACAGATACGCAGTATTTT. This translates into CAISEGVIGTDTQYF.

The chain couples TRBV11-3 to TRBJ2-3; 10 positions match TRBD2. The length of the CDR3 is 14 residues. CDR1 SGHNT and CDR2 YENEEA come from the germline V gene. V trimming: 5 bases; J trimming: 4 bases; junction bases outside the gene matches: 3. As DNA, the CDR3 is TGTGCCAGCAGCGCGGGACTAGCGCCAGATACGCAGTATTTT. Translating it yields CASSAGLAPDTQYF.

The chain is built from TRBV19 and TRBJ1-2; D is uncertain. The ends were cut back, 3 bases at V and 1 base at J, with 12 bases in the middle. CDR1 is LNHDA and CDR2 is SQIVND in the germline V gene (reference sequence). The CDR3 has 15 residues. The CDR3: CASSMLRGSNYGYTF. In DNA, the CDR3 is TGTGCCAGTAGTATGTTGAGAGGTAGTAACTATGGCTACACCTTC.

The chain employs TRBV3-1 (or the pseudogene TRBV3-2) and TRBJ1-1; 7 bases map to TRBD1. Germline assignment: CDR1 LGHDT and CDR2 YNNKEL (reference sequence). V shed 4 bases and J 4 bases; nucleotides not matched to a gene: 9. The CDR3 spans 15 residues. CDR3 residues: CASSPRGGRGTEAFF. CDR3 sequence (DNA): TGTGCCAGCAGCCCGAGAGGGGGCCGGGGCACTGAAGCTTTCTTT.